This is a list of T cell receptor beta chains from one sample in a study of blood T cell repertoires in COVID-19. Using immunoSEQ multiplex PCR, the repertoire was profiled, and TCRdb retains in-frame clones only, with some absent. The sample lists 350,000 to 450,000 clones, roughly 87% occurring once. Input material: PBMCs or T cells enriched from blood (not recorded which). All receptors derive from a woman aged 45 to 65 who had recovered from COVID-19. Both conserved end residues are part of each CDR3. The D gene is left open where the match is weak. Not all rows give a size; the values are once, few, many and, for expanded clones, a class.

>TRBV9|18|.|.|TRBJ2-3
TGTGCCAGCAGCGTAGACCCCCCCGGGGGTGGGGGCACAGATACGCAGTATTTT
CASSVDPPGGGGTDTQYF
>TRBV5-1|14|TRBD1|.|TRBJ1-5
TGCGCCAGCAGCTCCGGGACAGAAAATCAGCCCCAGCATTTT
CASSSGTENQPQHF
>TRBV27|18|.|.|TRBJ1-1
TGTGCCAGCAGTTTGTATCCCGAGGATTTGCGGGGAAGCACTGAAGCTTTCTTT
CASSLYPEDLRGSTEAFF
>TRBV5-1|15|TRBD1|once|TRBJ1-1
TGCGCCAGCAGCCCGGAGGGGGCGTTGGGCACTGAAGCTTTCTTT
CASSPEGALGTEAFF
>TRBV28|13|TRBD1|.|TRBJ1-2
TGTGCCAGCAGAGAGGACAGGCCAGCTGGCTACACCTTC
CASREDRPAGYTF
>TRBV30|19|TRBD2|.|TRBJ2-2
TGTGCCTGGAGTGACCGACGTTCTGGGACTAGCGATAACACCGGGGAGCTGTTTTTT
CAWSDRRSGTSDNTGELFF
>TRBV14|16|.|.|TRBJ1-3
TGTGCCAGCAGCCAAGATATCCCGGAGGCTGGAAACACCATATATTTT
CASSQDIPEAGNTIYF
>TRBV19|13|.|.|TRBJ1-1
TGTGCCAGTAAGGGGGGGCAGGTTACTGAAGCTTTCTTT
CASKGGQVTEAFF
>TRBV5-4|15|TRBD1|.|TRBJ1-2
TGTGCCAGCAGCGGCGGGACAGCGAACCTCTATGGCTACACCTTC
CASSGGTANLYGYTF
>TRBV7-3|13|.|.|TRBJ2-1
TGTGCCAGCAGCTTAGACAGGACTAATGAGCAGTTCTTC
CASSLDRTNEQFF
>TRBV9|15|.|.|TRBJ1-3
TGTGCCAGCAGCGTAGGACAGCAAGCTGGAAACACCATATATTTT
CASSVGQQAGNTIYF
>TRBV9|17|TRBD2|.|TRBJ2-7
TGTGCCAGCAGCGTATCGCAGGCTAGCGGGGGGTACTACGAGCAGTACTTC
CASSVSQASGGYYEQYF
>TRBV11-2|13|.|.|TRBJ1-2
TGTGCCAGCAGCTTGGAGCACAACTATGGCTACACCTTC
CASSLEHNYGYTF
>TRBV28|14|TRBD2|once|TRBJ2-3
TGTGCCAGCAGCTCACCAGGTAGCGGGGATACGCAGTATTTT
CASSSPGSGDTQYF